The rows below give T cell receptor beta chains drawn from one sample of a study of OX40 agonist ivuxolimab in advanced cancers. The repertoire was sequenced with immunoSEQ multiplex PCR; TCRdb's copy has only in-frame clones and lacks some. The table includes some 70,000 clones, around four fifths detected once. The sample was CD4+ or CD8+ T cells sorted from blood, taken in a trial of the OX40 agonist ivuxolimab. The receptors stem from an adult with an advanced solid tumor such as melanoma, head and neck, liver or kidney cancer. CDR3s include the opening cysteine and the closing phenylalanine or tryptophan. Fields, in order: clone size, V gene, J gene, D gene, CDR3 DNA, CDR3 protein. A D gene is named only where the DNA matches it firmly. Size is omitted from some rows. Given values are once, few, many or a class for expanded clones.

>.|TRBV18|TRBJ2-7|.
TGTGCCAGCTCACCACGGGGAAACGGGAGAGGCGAGCAGTACTTC
CASSPRGNGRGEQYF
>.|TRBV10-2|TRBJ2-6|.
TGCGCCAGCAGCGAAGCCAACGTCCTGACTTTC
CASSEANVLTF
>.|TRBV7-7|TRBJ2-3|.
TGTGCTAGCAGCCTCAGACAGGCCACAGATACGCAGTATTTT
CASSLRQATDTQYF
>.|TRBV4-3|TRBJ2-2|.
TGCGCCAGCAGCCAAGTAACCGCGGGCACCGGGGAGCTGTTTTTT
CASSQVTAGTGELFF
>.|TRBV6-6|TRBJ2-1|TRBD2
TGTGCCAGCAGTTCAGCGGGACGGTACAGCGAGCAGTTCTTC
CASSSAGRYSEQFF
>.|TRBV6-5|TRBJ2-4|.
TGTGCCAGCAGTTACGACGGGTCTATTCAGTACTTC
CASSYDGSIQYF
>.|TRBV7-8|TRBJ2-1|.
TGTGCCAGCAGCTTAAATAGCAACCTTATACTCTTC
CASSLNSNLILF
>many|TRBV29-1|TRBJ1-2|.
TGCAGCGTTTCGGACGGGAACTATGGCTACACCTTC
CSVSDGNYGYTF
>.|TRBV6-5|TRBJ1-6|.
TGTGCCAGCAGTTACGGAGGAACCTATAATTCACCCCTCCACTTT
CASSYGGTYNSPLHF
>.|TRBV7-2|TRBJ2-5|.
TGTGCCAGCAGCCATACCTTGGCGATGCAAGAGACCCAGTACTTC
CASSHTLAMQETQYF
>.|TRBV11-2|TRBJ2-3|.
TGTGCCAGCAGCTTAGGCCTAGGAATTGGTACAGATACGCAGTATTTT
CASSLGLGIGTDTQYF
>once|TRBV2|TRBJ1-2|TRBD1
TGTGCCAGCAGTGAGGGACAGGCAGCTAACTATGGCTACACCTTC
CASSEGQAANYGYTF
>.|TRBV15|TRBJ1-4|.
TGTGCCACCAAACAAGTAGACGGCTCTAATGAAAAACTGTTTTTT
CATKQVDGSNEKLFF
>.|TRBV18|TRBJ1-1|.
TGTGCCAGCTCAGGGACTCAGAACACTGAAGCTTTCTTT
CASSGTQNTEAFF
>.|TRBV5-1|TRBJ2-2|TRBD2
TGCGCCAGCAAAGCAGCGGGGGGGCCAAGCGGGGAGCTGTTTTTT
CASKAAGGPSGELFF
>once|TRBV27|TRBJ2-2|.
TGTGCCAGCAGAAGAACAGGAACTGGGGAGCTGTTTTTT
CASRRTGTGELFF
>.|TRBV7-9|TRBJ2-1|.
TGTGCCAGCAGCTCCCCGAGCACAGCAGACAATGAGCAGTTCTTC
CASSSPSTADNEQFF
>.|TRBV18|TRBJ2-2|.
TGTGCCAGCTCGCCGGACACCGGGGAGCTGTTTTTT
CASSPDTGELFF
>.|TRBV9|TRBJ2-1|TRBD2
TGTGCCAGCAGCGTAGAAGGGGTCTGGCGGGAGGGCTCCTACAATGAGCAGTTCTTC
CASSVEGVWREGSYNEQFF
>.|TRBV4-2|TRBJ2-3|.
TGTGCCAGCAGCCAAGATACAACTACAGATACGCAGTATTTT
CASSQDTTTDTQYF
>.|TRBV4-1|TRBJ1-5|.
TGCGCCAGCAGCCAAGGACAACATAGCAATCAGCCCCAGCATTTT
CASSQGQHSNQPQHF
>once|TRBV11-2|TRBJ2-6|.
TGTGCCAGCAGCTTAGATGCTCGGCAGGGTGGCTCTGGGGCCAACGTCCTGACTTTC
CASSLDARQGGSGANVLTF
>.|TRBV28|TRBJ2-2|TRBD1
TGTGCCAGCAGTTTACGGCAGGGGGCACGATTGGCCGGGGAGCTGTTTTTT
CASSLRQGARLAGELFF
>few|TRBV7-2|TRBJ1-1|.
TGTGCCAGCAGCTTAACCGGGGGCCCTGAAGCTTTCTTT
CASSLTGGPEAFF
>.|TRBV10-3|TRBJ1-6|.
TGTGCCATCAGTGGGATACAGGGCGGCTATTCACCCCTCCACTTT
CAISGIQGGYSPLHF
>.|TRBV5-8|TRBJ2-1|.
TGTGCCAGCAGCCGCGGTGTTGAGCAGTTCTTC
CASSRGVEQFF
>.|TRBV5-1|TRBJ2-7|.
TGCGCCAGTGGGTTGGGGTCTCCAAACTACGAGCAGTACTTC
CASGLGSPNYEQYF
>.|TRBV29-1|TRBJ1-2|TRBD1
TGCAGCGACCTACGACAGGGGGCTGGTGGCTACACCTTC
CSDLRQGAGGYTF
>.|TRBV6-4|TRBJ2-1|.
TGTGCCAGCAGTTCTAGCATCGGTACAATCAATGAGCAGTTCTTC
CASSSSIGTINEQFF